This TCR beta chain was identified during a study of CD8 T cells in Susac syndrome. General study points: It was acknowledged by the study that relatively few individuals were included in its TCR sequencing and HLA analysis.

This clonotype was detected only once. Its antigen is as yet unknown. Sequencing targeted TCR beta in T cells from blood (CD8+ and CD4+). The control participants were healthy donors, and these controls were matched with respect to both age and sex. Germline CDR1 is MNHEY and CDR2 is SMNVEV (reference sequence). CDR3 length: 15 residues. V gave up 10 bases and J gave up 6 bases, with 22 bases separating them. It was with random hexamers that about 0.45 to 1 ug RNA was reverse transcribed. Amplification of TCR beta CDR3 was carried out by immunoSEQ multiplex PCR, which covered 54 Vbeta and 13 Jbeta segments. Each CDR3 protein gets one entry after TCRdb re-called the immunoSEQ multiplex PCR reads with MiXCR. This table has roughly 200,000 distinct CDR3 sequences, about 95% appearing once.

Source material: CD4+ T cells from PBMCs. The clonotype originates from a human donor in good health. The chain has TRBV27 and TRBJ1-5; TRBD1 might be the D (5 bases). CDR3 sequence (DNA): TGTGCCACTAGGAGCGAAGGAGGGGTTGGTCAGCCCCAGCATTTT. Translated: CATRSEGGVGQPQHF.